This T cell receptor beta chain comes out of a study of cytomegalovirus exposure and HLA in healthy donors (dated by TCRdb to 2016 to 2017). Regarding the complete study: According to an earlier analysis of a few hundred of the donors, about 179 million T cells yielded 117 million unique TCR beta sequences and 250 to 350 Gb of sequence data. Approximately 310 gigabases of sequencing data and tens of millions of unique TCR sequences were included in an early release covering roughly 700 HLA-typed donors. Among the roughly 400 genotyped donors, approximately 81% belonged to the genetic ancestry cluster associated with self-reported Caucasian donors. The study aimed to test whether signatures of past pathogen exposure could be identified by cataloging public T cell receptors. The T cell repertoires of under 700 subjects were profiled by immunosequencing and related to cytomegalovirus serostatus. In addition to the first cohort of approximately 670 subjects, a separate validation cohort of some 120 different subjects was used. The study combined high-throughput TCR immunosequencing, statistical association of individual TCRs with disease status, and machine learning to predict cytomegalovirus infection status. In a later analysis, previously published TCR beta repertoires from several hundred donors were re-analyzed and high-resolution HLA genotyping was added so that TCR occurrence patterns could be studied. Rather than drawing on any new phenotypic data, the later analysis identified candidate immune exposures from TCR beta sequences and the way those sequences occurred across donors. An earlier analysis of some 500 of the donors used high-throughput TCR beta sequencing to judge whether each TCR beta V gene segment behaved as functional or pseudogenic. Donor age, sex, ethnicity and CMV serostatus were compiled alongside the repertoire data. A later genetic analysis used genome-wide SNP genotypes for about 65% of the 666 donors, treating that subset as a discovery cohort. All discovery cohort repertoires had been generated using a single sequencing platform. Both class I and class II loci were covered by HLA typing, at four-digit resolution. Typing coverage differed by locus: A, B, C, DRB1 and DQB1 were typed in roughly 620-630 donors, DQA1 in 500 to 550, DPA1 in 600 to 610, and DPB1 in roughly 470. Roughly 5 DR-DQ haplotypes were handled as single units for association and clustering, since linkage in the cohort was strong. Among over 350 genotyped donors of the cohort, an average of approximately 240,000 unique TCR beta nucleotide sequences were sequenced per donor, roughly 18% of them non-productive.

On the study overall, not on this receptor specifically: A cluster of highly shared sequence variants was judged likely to be a technical artifact of the sequencing pipeline. A further reported finding was that TCR beta sequences accurately predicted the HLA-A and HLA-B alleles for most subjects in the first cohort. According to a later analysis, parvovirus B19, influenza, CMV and Epstein-Barr virus appeared linked to several top co-occurrence clusters. Linkage disequilibrium might explain the correlated functional status among segregating V segments, but an unknown experimental factor could not be excluded. HLA typing was unavailable for some donors at each locus, so association tests used only the typed subset. A later analysis found that most CMV-associated TCR beta chains appeared HLA-restricted, with HLA associations seemingly driven largely by CMV exposure. A total of about 150 TCR beta chains were listed by the study as associated with cytomegalovirus. A few of the identified cytomegalovirus-associated TCR beta chains were confirmed in vitro to be specific for cytomegalovirus antigens. Immune exposure information for the cohort was limited to CMV serostatus. Specific HLA alleles were associated with 15,000 to 20,000 TCR beta sequences at a false discovery rate of 0.05 in a later analysis. In a later genetic analysis, a missense DCLRE1C variant was associated with V-gene and J-gene trimming of TCR beta chains, and the association was replicated in an independent cohort. A later analysis found that HLA-associated TCR beta chains were more clonally expanded and had lower generation probabilities than equally common non-associated chains. Compared with the 666-donor mean, donors in an Asian-associated ancestry cluster had fewer N-insertions in productive TCRs, according to a later genetic analysis. Most TCR sequences were observed very rarely across donors, whereas some public TCRs were present in many individuals. A later analysis found that TCR association rates varied across HLA loci, with DRB1 alleles showing the most associated TCRs and HLA-C alleles the fewest. Cytomegalovirus status was reported to be diagnosed by the classifier with high specificity and sensitivity in both the original and validation cohorts. Only TCR beta chains were sequenced in this cohort, and the absence of alpha or paired-chain data limited detectable features. When HLA alleles, especially DR and DQ, strongly co-occurred, TCR associations were difficult to assign to individual alleles. The authors suggested that the approach could potentially be extended to other disease states and immunological phenotypes. Some 16 rarely observed V segments, including chromosome 9 orphons, were excluded from the earlier analysis of several hundred of the donors because counts were too low. An earlier analysis of approximately 540 of the donors showed that most TCR beta V segments appeared in productive rearrangements either about 90% or about 30% of the time, which broadly matched IMGT annotations. Some IMGT-functional V segments, including TRBV6-2 and TRBV6-3, could not be distinguished by the 87-base-pair reads and were therefore excluded. Sequencing depth was assumed to be roughly uniform across donors in the presence/absence analyses, though that assumption may not hold.

Library creation used the immunoSEQ multiplex PCR assay. A mixture of 60 forward primers for TCR Vbeta segments and 13 reverse primers for TCR Jbeta segments was used in the multiplex PCR. The CDR3 region of rearranged TCR beta genes was amplified from genomic DNA with a multiplex PCR assay. The amplified TCR beta libraries were sequenced on the Illumina HiSeq System as 87-base-pair reads. In the original analysis: A later analysis counted about 76 million unique TCR beta chains across the 600 to 850 repertoires, and 9 million to 14 million of these chains were shared by at least two donors. A nearest-neighbor algorithm error-corrected the raw reads and collapsed the reads into unique sequences, merging closely related sequences to remove PCR and sequencing errors. V, D and J gene segments were assigned by aligning CDR3 sequences to IMGT reference sequences. For a sequence to be retained, a match of at least six nucleotides to both a V gene segment and a J gene segment was required. A rearrangement was called productive if the CDR3 had no stop codons and remained in frame with V and J, and every other rearrangement was called non-productive. CDR3 was defined by IMGT convention, running from the second conserved V-encoded cysteine to the conserved J-encoded phenylalanine. The earlier analysis of some 550 of the donors excluded any sequence lacking an unambiguous match to a single V gene segment. In an earlier analysis of approximately 610 of the donors, V segments were called functional above 56.7% productive rearrangements and were called segregating when the between-donor standard deviation exceeded 5%. To diagnose cytomegalovirus status from the catalog of TCR beta chain sequences, a statistical classification framework was built. In a later analysis, TCR nucleotide sequences were compared against IMGT/GENE-DB human TR gene sequences so that V and J genes could be assigned. A later analysis assigned CDR3 sequences and most-parsimonious VDJ recombination scenarios with the TCRdist pipeline. A later analysis defined each TCR beta chain by its CDR3 amino acid sequence plus V-gene family, and excluded reads lacking a unique V-gene family. A later analysis removed 592 highly shared, low-generation-probability nucleotide sequences to deal with suspected cross-contamination and a sequencing artifact. For each public chain, a later analysis derived a clonal expansion index from normalized ranks of inferred template counts within each repertoire. Generation probabilities in a later analysis came from a VDJ recombination model fitted to out-of-frame rearrangements, and those results were checked against IGoR. A later analysis scored TCR-TCR, TCR-HLA and TCR-CMV co-occurrence with hypergeometric tests, applying a repertoire-size bias correction to TCR pairs. To estimate false discovery rates, a later analysis permuted the HLA or CMV assignments 20 times. A later analysis grouped co-occurring TCRs with DBSCAN, adding TCRdist sequence similarity when clustering within HLA-allele-positive subsets. Repertoires with fewer than 30,000 or more than 120,000 public chains were left out of co-occurrence clustering, as were a handful of repertoires with anomalous nucleotide sharing. Imported from immuneACCESS, the table was reduced by TCRdb to in-frame sequences with V and J called. These copies leave out some clones; in studies compared against another copy, an unresolved V gene accounts for under half, and the cause of the remainder is not known. That table supplies the V and J calls and clone size; D and trimming were determined from the DNA. This sample comprises about 140,000 clones, 65% to 70% of them detected only once. 1.5% to 2% of the sample comes from the top ten.

Concerning this clone itself: No antigen is known for it. Base qualities are not at hand, and no much larger clone is one base apart.

The cohort consisted of 650 to 700 healthy bone marrow donors. All cohort members were sampled while nominally healthy, although unrecorded immune exposures were likely present. CMV serostatus was recorded as positive for roughly 300 and negative for about 50% of the roughly 670 cohort members, whereas no CMV serostatus was recorded for the donor in question. Each donor provided a peripheral blood sample, and peripheral blood mononuclear cells were used for TCR beta sequencing. The Qiagen DNeasy Blood Extraction Kit was used to extract genomic DNA from the blood cell samples. The germline V gene provides CDR1 SGDLS and CDR2 YYNGEE. The CDR3 numbers 15 residues from cysteine through phenylalanine. Kept here is only the CDR3 DNA, which spans 45 bases and is read in frame from base 1. Trimming accounts for 3 bases at V and 4 bases at J, while the number of junction bases matched to no gene is 5.

The sample was PBMCs. The receptor chain draws on TRBV9 and TRBJ1-4; 8 central bases correspond to TRBD1. This TCR was recovered from a human donor in good health. Here the CDR3 is given as CASSASDRVNEKLFF. The DNA reads TGTGCCAGCAGCGCCTCGGACAGGGTTAATGAAAAACTGTTTTTT. Beyond the CDR3, the reference TRBV9 and TRBJ1-4 genes provide the residues; the full variable domain reads: DSGVTQTPKHLITATGQRVTLRCSPRSGDLSVYWYQQSLDQGLQFLIQYYNGEERAKGNILERFSAQQFPDLHSELNLSSLELGDSALYFCASSASDRVNEKLFFGSGTQLSVL.